The clone carrying this T cell receptor beta chain has only a few counts. Its antigen is still unknown. These data originate in a study of beta chain features in type 1 diabetes. Study conclusions and caveats: PCR might show a preference for shorter templates, equally across patients and controls. In all four CD4+ subsets, TCRB CDR3 length was significantly, moderately reduced in type 1 diabetes. Sequencing the cDNA could make cells with high TCR expression show up more than they should.

Central memory, naive, regulatory and stem cell-like memory CD4+ cells were sorted by CD45RO/CCR7/CD25/CD127/CD95/CD27. Expressed TCRB transcripts were sequenced after all isolated RNA was converted to cDNA. The data were produced by immunoSEQ multiplex PCR, yet TCRdb's version contains in-frame clones alone and is incomplete. The table lists 200,000 to 250,000 clones, roughly a tenth of them singletons. CDR1 is SGHTA and CDR2 is FQGNSA in the germline V gene. The V and J ends lost 3 bases and 10 bases, in that order; junction bases with no gene match: 10. The CDR3 is made up of 15 amino acids. The rearrangement links TRBV7-2 to TRBJ2-1; 9 nucleotides agree with TRBD2. The receptor was isolated from a man younger than 35 in good health. Sequencing used central memory CD4+ T cells from blood. CDR3 in DNA: TGTGCCAGCAGCTTTCCAGTAGCGGGAGAGGGAGAGCAGTTCTTC. It translates to CASSFPVAGEGEQFF.